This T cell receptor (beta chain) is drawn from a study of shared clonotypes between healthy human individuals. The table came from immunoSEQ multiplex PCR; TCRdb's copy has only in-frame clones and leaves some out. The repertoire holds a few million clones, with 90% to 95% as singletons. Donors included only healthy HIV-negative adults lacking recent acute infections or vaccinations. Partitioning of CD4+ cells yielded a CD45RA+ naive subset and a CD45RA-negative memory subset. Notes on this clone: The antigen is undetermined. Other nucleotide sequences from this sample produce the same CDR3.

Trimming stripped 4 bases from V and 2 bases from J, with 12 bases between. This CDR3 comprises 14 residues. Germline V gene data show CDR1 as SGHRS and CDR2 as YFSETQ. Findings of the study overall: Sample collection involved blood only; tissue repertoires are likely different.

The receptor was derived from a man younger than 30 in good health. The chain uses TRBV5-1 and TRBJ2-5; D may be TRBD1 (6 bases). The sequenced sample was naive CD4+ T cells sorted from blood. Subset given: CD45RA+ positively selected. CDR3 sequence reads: CASSPGHNQETQYF. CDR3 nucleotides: TGCGCCAGCAGCCCGGGACACAATCAAGAGACCCAGTACTTC.